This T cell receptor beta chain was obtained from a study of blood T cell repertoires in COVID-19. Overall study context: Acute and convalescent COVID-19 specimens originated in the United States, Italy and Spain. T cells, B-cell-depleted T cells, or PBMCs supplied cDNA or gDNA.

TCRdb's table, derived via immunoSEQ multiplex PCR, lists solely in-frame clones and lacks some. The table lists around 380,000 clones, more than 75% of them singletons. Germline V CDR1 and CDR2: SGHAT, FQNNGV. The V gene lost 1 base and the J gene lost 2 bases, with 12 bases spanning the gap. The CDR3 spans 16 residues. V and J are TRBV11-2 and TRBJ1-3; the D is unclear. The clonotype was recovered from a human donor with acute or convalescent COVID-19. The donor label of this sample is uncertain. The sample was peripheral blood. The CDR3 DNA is TGTGCCAGCAGCTTAGTTTGGCGGGGAACTGGAAACACCATATATTTT. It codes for CASSLVWRGTGNTIYF.